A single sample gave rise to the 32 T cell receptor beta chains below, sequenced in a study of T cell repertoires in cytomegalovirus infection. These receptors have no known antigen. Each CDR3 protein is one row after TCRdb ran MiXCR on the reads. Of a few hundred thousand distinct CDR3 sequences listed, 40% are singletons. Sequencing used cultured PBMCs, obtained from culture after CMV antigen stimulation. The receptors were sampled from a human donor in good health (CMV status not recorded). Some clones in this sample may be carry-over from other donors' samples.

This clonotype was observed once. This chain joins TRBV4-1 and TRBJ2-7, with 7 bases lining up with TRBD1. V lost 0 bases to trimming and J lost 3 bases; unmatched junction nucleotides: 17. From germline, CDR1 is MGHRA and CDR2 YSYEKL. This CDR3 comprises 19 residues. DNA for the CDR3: TGCGCCAGCAGCCAAGATGGGAACAGGGGACCCGAACTGATCTACGAGCAGTACTTC. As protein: CASSQDGNRGPELIYEQYF.

This CDR3 is CASSLRRVQEGLNTEAFF. In DNA form, the CDR3 reads TGTGCCAGCAGTTTACGTCGCGTTCAGGAGGGCTTGAACACTGAAGCTTTCTTT. The V call is TRBV12-3 or TRBV12-4, the J call TRBJ1-1; D remains ambiguous. Deletions cut 2 bases from V and 0 bases from J, with 19 bases between. CDR3 length: 18 residues.

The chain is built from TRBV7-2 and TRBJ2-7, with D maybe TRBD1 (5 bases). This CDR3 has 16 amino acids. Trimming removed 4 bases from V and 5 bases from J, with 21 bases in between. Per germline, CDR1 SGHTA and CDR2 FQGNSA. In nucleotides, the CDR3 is TGTGCCAGCAGCTATAAGGGGCTGGGTGTTATTCACGAGCAGTACTTC. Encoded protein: CASSYKGLGVIHEQYF. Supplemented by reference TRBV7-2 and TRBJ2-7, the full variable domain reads GAGVSQSPSNKVTEKGKDVELRCDPISGHTALYWYRQSLGQGLEFLIYFQGNSAPDKSGLPSDRFSAERTGGSVSTLTIQRTQQEDSAVYLCASSYKGLGVIHEQYFGPGTRLTVT.

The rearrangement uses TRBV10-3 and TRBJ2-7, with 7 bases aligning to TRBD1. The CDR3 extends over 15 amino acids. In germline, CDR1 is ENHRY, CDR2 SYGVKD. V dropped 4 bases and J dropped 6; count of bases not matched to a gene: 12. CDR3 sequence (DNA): TGTGCCATCAGTGGGACACAGGGGCGCCATCGCGAGCAGTACTTC. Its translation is CAISGTQGRHREQYF.

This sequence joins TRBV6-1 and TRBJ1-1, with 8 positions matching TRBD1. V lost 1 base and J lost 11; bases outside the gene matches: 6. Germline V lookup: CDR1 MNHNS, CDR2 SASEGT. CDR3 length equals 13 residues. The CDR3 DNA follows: TGTGCCAGCAGTGAAGACTTGGACAGGGTGGCTTTCTTT. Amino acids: CASSEDLDRVAFF.

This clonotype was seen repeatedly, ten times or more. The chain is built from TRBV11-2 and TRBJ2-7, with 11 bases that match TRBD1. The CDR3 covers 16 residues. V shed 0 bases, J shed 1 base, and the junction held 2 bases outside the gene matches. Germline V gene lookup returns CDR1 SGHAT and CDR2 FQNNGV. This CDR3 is CASSLDRDRGSYEQYF. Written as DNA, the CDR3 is TGTGCCAGCAGCTTAGATCGGGACAGGGGGTCCTACGAGCAGTACTTC.

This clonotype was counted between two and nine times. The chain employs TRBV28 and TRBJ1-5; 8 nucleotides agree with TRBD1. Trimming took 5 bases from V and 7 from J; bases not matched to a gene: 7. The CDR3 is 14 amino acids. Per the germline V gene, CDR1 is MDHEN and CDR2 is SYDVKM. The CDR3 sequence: CASSPVTGVQPQHF. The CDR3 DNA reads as TGTGCCAGCAGTCCGGTGACAGGGGTCCAGCCCCAGCATTTT. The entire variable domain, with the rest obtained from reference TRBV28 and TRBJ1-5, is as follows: DVKVTQSSRYLVKRTGEKVFLECVQDMDHENMFWYRQDPGLGLRLIYFSYDVKMKEKGDIPEGYSVSREKKERFSLILESASTNQTSMYLCASSPVTGVQPQHFGDGTRLSIL.

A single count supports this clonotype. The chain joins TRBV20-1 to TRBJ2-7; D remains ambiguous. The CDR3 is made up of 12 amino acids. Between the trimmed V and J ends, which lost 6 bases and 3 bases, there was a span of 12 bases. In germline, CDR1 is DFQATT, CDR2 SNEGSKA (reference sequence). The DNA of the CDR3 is TGCAGTGCCAGAAGTGGCAACTACGAGCAGTACTTC. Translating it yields CSARSGNYEQYF.

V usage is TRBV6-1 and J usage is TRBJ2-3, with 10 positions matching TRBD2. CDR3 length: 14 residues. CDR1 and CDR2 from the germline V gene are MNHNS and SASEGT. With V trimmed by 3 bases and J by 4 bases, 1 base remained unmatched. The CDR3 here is CASSDGLAADTQYF. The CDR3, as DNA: TGTGCCAGCAGTGACGGACTAGCGGCAGATACGCAGTATTTT.

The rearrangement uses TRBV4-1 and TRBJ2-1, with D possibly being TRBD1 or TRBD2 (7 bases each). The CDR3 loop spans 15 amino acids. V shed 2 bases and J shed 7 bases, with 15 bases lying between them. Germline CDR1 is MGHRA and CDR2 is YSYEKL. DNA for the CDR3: TGCGCCAGCAGCCAAAGGGGGCTAGCGGTGAATGAGCAGTTCTTC. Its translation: CASSQRGLAVNEQFF.

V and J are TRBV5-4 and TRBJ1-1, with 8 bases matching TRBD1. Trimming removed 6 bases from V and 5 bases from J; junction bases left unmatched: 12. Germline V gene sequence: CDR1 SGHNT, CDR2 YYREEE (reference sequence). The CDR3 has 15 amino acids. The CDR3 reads CASIPGDRMGTEAFF. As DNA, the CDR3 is TGTGCCAGCATCCCGGGGGACAGGATGGGGACTGAAGCTTTCTTT.

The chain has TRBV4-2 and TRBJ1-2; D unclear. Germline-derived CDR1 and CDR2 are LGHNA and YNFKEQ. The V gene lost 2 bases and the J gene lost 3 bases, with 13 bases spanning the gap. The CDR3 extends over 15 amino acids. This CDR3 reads CASSQSIDLDYGYTF. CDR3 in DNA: TGTGCCAGCAGCCAATCGATCGACTTGGACTATGGCTACACCTTC.

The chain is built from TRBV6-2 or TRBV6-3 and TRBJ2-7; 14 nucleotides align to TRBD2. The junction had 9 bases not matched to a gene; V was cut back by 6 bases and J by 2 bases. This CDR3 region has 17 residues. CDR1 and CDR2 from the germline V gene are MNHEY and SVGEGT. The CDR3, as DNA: TGTGCCAGCAGCTGGACTAGCGGGAGGAGTTTTGCCTACGAGCAGTACTTC. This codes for CASSWTSGRSFAYEQYF.

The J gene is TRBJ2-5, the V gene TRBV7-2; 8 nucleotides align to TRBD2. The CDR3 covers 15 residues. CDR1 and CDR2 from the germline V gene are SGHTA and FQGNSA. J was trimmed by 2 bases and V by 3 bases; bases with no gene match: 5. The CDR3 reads CASSFGGGRQETQYF. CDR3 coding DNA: TGTGCCAGCAGCTTTGGCGGGGGGCGACAAGAGACCCAGTACTTC.

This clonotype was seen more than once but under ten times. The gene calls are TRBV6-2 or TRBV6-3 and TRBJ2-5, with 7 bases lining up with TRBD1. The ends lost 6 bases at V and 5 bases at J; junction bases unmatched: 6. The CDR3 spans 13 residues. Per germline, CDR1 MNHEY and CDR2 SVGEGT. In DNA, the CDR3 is TGTGCCAGCAGGAGCACAGGGGTGGAGACCCAGTACTTC. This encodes CASRSTGVETQYF.

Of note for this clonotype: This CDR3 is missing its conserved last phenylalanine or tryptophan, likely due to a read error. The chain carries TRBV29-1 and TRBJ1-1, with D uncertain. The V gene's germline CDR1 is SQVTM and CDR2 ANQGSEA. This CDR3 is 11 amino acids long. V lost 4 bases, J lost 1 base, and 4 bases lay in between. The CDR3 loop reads CSVARNTEAFL. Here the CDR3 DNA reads TGCAGCGTTGCCAGGAACACTGAAGCTTTCCTT.

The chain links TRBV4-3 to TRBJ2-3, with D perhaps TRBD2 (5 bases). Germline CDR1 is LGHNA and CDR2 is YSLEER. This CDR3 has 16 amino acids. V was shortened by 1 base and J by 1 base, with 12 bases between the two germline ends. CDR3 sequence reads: CASSQVGSGRTDTQYF. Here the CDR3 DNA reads TGCGCCAGCAGCCAAGTGGGCAGCGGACGCACAGATACGCAGTATTTT.

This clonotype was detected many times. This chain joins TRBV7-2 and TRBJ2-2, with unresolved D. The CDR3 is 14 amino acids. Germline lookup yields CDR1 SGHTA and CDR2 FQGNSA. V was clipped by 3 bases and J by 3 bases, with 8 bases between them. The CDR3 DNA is TGTGCCAGCAGCTTCGCCCTCGACACCGGGGAGCTGTTTTTT. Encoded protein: CASSFALDTGELFF.

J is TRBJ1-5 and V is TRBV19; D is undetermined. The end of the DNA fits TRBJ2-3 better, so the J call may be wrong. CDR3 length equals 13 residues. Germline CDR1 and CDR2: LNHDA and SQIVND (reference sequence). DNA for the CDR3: TGTGCCAGTAGTCCCAGCGCCGAGCAGCCCCAGTATTTT. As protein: CASSPSAEQPQYF.

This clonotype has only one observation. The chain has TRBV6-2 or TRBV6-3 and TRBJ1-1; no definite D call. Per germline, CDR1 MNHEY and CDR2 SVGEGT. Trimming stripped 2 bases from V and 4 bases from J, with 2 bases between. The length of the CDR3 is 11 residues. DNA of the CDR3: TGTGCCAGCAGTTACACCACTGAAGCTTTCTTT. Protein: CASSYTTEAFF.

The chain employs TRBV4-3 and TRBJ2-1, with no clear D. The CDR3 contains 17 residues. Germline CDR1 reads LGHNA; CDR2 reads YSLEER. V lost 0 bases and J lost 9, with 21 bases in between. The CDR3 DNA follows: TGCGCCAGCAGCCAAGATCCGATTTCTCTCGGCGTTGGTGAGCAGTTCTTC. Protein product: CASSQDPISLGVGEQFF.

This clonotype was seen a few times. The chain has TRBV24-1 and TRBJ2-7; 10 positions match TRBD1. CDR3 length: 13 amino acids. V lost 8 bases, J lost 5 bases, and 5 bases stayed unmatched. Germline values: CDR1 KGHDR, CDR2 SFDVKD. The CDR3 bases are TGTGCCACCACCGCCGGGACAGGGGACGAGCAGTACTTC. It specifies CATTAGTGDEQYF.

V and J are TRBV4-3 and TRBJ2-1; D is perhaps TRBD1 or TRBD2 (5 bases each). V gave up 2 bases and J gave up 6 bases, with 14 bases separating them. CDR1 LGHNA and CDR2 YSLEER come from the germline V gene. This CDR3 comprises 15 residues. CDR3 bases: TGCGCCAGCAGCCAAAGGGACCCCATCTCCAATGAGCAGTTCTTC. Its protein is CASSQRDPISNEQFF.

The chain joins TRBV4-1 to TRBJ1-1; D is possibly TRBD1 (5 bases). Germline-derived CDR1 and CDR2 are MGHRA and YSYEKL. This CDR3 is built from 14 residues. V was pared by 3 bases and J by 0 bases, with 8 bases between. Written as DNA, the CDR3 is TGCGCCAGCAGCCACCAGGACATGAACACTGAAGCTTTCTTT. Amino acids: CASSHQDMNTEAFF.

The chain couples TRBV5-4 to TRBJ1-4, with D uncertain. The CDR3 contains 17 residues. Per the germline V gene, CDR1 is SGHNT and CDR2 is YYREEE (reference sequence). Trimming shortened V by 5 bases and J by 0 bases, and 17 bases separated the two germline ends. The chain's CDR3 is CASSSNPSGTTNEKLFF. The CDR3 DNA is TGTGCCAGCAGTTCAAACCCCTCTGGCACAACTAATGAAAAACTGTTTTTT. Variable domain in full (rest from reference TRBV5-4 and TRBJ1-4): ETGVTQSPTHLIKTRGQQVTLRCSSQSGHNTVSWYQQALGQGPQFIFQYYREEENGRGNFPPRFSGLQFPNYSSELNVNALELDDSALYLCASSSNPSGTTNEKLFFGSGTQLSVL.

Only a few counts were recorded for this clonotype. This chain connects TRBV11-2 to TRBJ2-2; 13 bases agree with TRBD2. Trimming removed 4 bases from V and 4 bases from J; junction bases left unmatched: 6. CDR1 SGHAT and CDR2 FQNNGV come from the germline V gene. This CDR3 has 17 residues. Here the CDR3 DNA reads TGTGCCAGCAGCTCACTAGCGGGAGGGAGGGCCACCGGGGAGCTGTTTTTT. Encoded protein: CASSSLAGGRATGELFF. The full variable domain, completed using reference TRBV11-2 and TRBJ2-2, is EAGVAQSPRYKIIEKRQSVAFWCNPISGHATLYWYQQILGQGPKLLIQFQNNGVVDDSQLPKDRFSAERLKGVDSTLKIQPAKLEDSAVYLCASSSLAGGRATGELFFGEGSRLTVL.

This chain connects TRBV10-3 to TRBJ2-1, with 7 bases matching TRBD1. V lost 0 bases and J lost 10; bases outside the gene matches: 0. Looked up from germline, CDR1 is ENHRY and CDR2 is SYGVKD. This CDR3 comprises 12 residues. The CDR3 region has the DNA TGTGCCATCAGTGAGTCGACAGGGGAGCAGTTCTTC. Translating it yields CAISESTGEQFF.

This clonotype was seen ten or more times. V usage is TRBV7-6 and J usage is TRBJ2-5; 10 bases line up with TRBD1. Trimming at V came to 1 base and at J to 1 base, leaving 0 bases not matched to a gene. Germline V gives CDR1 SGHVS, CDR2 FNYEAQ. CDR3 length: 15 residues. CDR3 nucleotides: TGTGCCAGCAGCTTAGGGACAGGGGGCCAAGAGACCCAGTACTTC. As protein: CASSLGTGGQETQYF.

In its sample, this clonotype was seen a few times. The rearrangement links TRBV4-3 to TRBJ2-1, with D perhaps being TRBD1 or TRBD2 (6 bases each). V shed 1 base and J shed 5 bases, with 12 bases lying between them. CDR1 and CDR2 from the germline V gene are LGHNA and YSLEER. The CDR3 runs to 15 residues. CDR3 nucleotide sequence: TGCGCCAGCAGCCAAGTTTTAAGGGGGGACAATGAGCAGTTCTTC. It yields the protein CASSQVLRGDNEQFF.

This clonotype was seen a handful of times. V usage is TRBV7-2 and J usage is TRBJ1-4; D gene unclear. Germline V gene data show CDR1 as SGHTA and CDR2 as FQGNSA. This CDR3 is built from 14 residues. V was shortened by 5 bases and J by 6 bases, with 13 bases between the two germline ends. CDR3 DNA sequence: TGTGCCAGCAGCCGTGGGAGAATAGATGAAAAACTGTTTTTT. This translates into CASSRGRIDEKLFF.

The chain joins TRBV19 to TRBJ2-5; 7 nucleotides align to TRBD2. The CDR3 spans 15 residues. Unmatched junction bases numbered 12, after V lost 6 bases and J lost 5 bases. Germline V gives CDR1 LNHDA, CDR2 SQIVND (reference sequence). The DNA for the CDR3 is TGTGCCAGTAGCCTCAGGAGCGGGGCCGAGGAGACCCAGTACTTC. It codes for CASSLRSGAEETQYF.

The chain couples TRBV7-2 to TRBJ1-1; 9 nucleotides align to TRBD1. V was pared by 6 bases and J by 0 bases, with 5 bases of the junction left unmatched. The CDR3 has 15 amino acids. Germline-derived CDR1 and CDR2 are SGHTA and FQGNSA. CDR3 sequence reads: CASRTTGGMNTEAFF. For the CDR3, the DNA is TGTGCCAGCAGGACGACAGGGGGAATGAACACTGAAGCTTTCTTT.